This is a list of T cell receptor beta chains from one sample in a study of identifying expanded T cells in peripheral blood. The assay was immunoSEQ multiplex PCR, and TCRdb's table has in-frame clones only and misses some. The sample has fewer than 80,000 clones, about 83% seen once; the top ten hold roughly 19%. The sample comprised blood. All receptors come from a person between 18 and 75 years old in good health. The CDR3 runs from the conserved cysteine through the conserved F or W. Fields, in order: D gene, J gene, V gene, clone size, CDR3 DNA, CDR3 protein. D genes are given only for firm matches. Clone sizes are given selectively: once, few, many, or a class where the clone is expanded.

.,TRBJ2-3,TRBV11-2,.,TGTGCCAGCAGCTTAGCCCTACTTATAGATACGCAGTATTTT,CASSLALLIDTQYF
.,TRBJ2-4,TRBV11-2,.,TGTGCCAGCAGCTTTCGGCAGGGGGGTAACATTCAGTACTTC,CASSFRQGGNIQYF
TRBD1,TRBJ2-1,TRBV7-9,.,TGTGCCAGCAGTCCCGGGACAGGGAACAGCAATGAGCAGTTCTTC,CASSPGTGNSNEQFF
TRBD1,TRBJ1-1,TRBV7-6,once,TGTGCCAGCAGCCGTGGACAGGTCAATACGAACACTGAAGCTTTCTTT,CASSRGQVNTNTEAFF
.,TRBJ2-1,TRBV6-4,.,TGTGCCATCAATAGGAGCTCCTACAATGAGCAGTTCTTC,CAINRSSYNEQFF
TRBD2,TRBJ2-5,TRBV4-1,.,TGCGCCAGCAGCCAAGATCGGGGACTAGCGGGGTTAGAGCAAGAGACCCAGTACTTC,CASSQDRGLAGLEQETQYF
.,TRBJ2-5,TRBV2,few,TGTGCCAGCAGTCCCCAGGCGCGACCGGACTTC,CASSPQARPDF
TRBD2,TRBJ2-7,TRBV7-6,.,TGTGCCAGCAGCTTAATAGGACTAGCCAGGGGCGAGCAGTACTTC,CASSLIGLARGEQYF
TRBD1,TRBJ1-2,TRBV4-2,once,TGTGCCAGCAGCCAGACCGGGACAGGTAGCCTCTTAAACTATGGCTACACCTTC,CASSQTGTGSLLNYGYTF
.,TRBJ2-3,TRBV10-2,.,TGCGCCAGCAAGCTACCGGGGTCAGATACGCAGTATTTT,CASKLPGSDTQYF
.,TRBJ2-7,TRBV21-1,.,TGTGCCAGCAGCAAACTCACGGACACTAGCGGGTGCCACGAGCAGTACTTC,CASSKLTDTSGCHEQYF
.,TRBJ2-5,TRBV15,.,TGTGCCACCAGCAGAGATTCTGTGCGCAACCAAGAGACCCAGTACTTC,CATSRDSVRNQETQYF
TRBD2,TRBJ2-7,TRBV7-2,once,TGTGCCAGCAGCTTAGAACTAGCGGGAGGGTACGAGCAGTACTTC,CASSLELAGGYEQYF
.,TRBJ1-5,TRBV2,.,TGTGCCAGCAGTGAACAAAGGGGTCGTCAGCCCCAGCATTTT,CASSEQRGRQPQHF
TRBD1,TRBJ1-6,TRBV5-4,.,TGTGCCAGCAGCTTGGACAGGGGAAATTCACCCCTCCACTTT,CASSLDRGNSPLHF
TRBD1,TRBJ1-5,TRBV15,.,TGTGCCACCAGCAGTTGGACAGGGTCAGATCAGCCCCAGCATTTT,CATSSWTGSDQPQHF
TRBD1,TRBJ1-2,TRBV6-6,few,TGTGCCAGCAGTCTCGGACAGGAAGTGCAAGGCTACACCTTC,CASSLGQEVQGYTF
TRBD1,TRBJ1-1,TRBV29-1,few,TGCAGCGTGAACAGGGGTTGGAACACTGAAGCTTTCTTT,CSVNRGWNTEAFF
.,TRBJ2-1,TRBV6-1,.,TGTGCCAGCAGTATCTACAATGAGCAGTTCTTC,CASSIYNEQFF
TRBD2,TRBJ2-1,TRBV5-4,.,TGTGCCAGCGCCTATGGGACGGGGGGTTACAATGAGCAGTTCTTC,CASAYGTGGYNEQFF
.,TRBJ2-5,TRBV7-2,.,TGTGCCAGCAGCCTCCTCTCTAGCGCCCAAGAGACCCAGTACTTC,CASSLLSSAQETQYF
.,TRBJ2-1,TRBV5-1,.,TGCGCCAGCGGGAGTACAAGCTCCTACAATGAGCAGTTCTTC,CASGSTSSYNEQFF
TRBD1,TRBJ1-3,TRBV28,.,TGTGCCAGCAGCTCCCCCTCGACAGGGTGGCTTGACACCATATATTTT,CASSSPSTGWLDTIYF
.,TRBJ2-3,TRBV6-5,few,TGTGCCAGCAGCCCTCTCGCGGGGAGCACAGATACGCAGTATTTT,CASSPLAGSTDTQYF
.,TRBJ1-5,TRBV9,.,TGTGCCAGCAGCGTAGGAGTGATACGGAGGGGCAATCAGCCCCAGCATTTT,CASSVGVIRRGNQPQHF
.,TRBJ1-2,TRBV5-4,once,TGTGCCAGCAGCTCGGGGGATAGGAAATTTTATGGCTACACCTTC,CASSSGDRKFYGYTF
.,TRBJ2-5,TRBV5-1,.,TGCGCCAGCAGCTTGGCGCTTTACCAAGAGACCCAGTACTTC,CASSLALYQETQYF
.,TRBJ2-3,TRBV21-1,few,TGTGCCAGCAGTTTACGGCGGAAGCGACGCAGCTTCGATACGCAGTATTTT,CASSLRRKRRSFDTQYF
TRBD2,TRBJ2-3,TRBV7-2,.,TGTGCCAGCAGCTTATACGGCGGGAGGACGACAGATACGCAGTATTTT,CASSLYGGRTTDTQYF
TRBD2,TRBJ2-1,TRBV7-8,.,TGTGCCAGCAGCCCACGGGGGGGGAGATCCTACAATGAGCAGTTCTTC,CASSPRGGRSYNEQFF
.,TRBJ1-4,TRBV6-1,once,TGTGCCAGCATGGGCACAACTAATGAAAAACTGTTTTTT,CASMGTTNEKLFF
.,TRBJ2-1,TRBV7-9,.,TGTGCCAGCAGGGATGTATCCAATGAGCAGTTCTTC,CASRDVSNEQFF
TRBD1,TRBJ1-2,TRBV7-2,once,TGTGCCAGCAGCATCCAGGGGTCTGGGACAGTTTATGGCTACACCTTC,CASSIQGSGTVYGYTF
.,TRBJ1-2,TRBV29-1,.,TGCAGCGTTGAATCAGGTCTCTATGGCTACACCTTC,CSVESGLYGYTF
.,TRBJ1-1,TRBV7-2,.,TGTGCCAGCAGCTTAGCTGATTTCACTGAAGCTTTCTTT,CASSLADFTEAFF
.,TRBJ2-2,TRBV5-1,.,TGCGCCAGCAGCTTTGCTGGGATCTTATCCGGGGAGCTGTTTTTT,CASSFAGILSGELFF
TRBD1,TRBJ2-1,TRBV6-5,.,TGTGCCAGCAGCCAAACAGGGGGTCCAATTCATGGGCAGTTCTTC,CASSQTGGPIHGQFF